The present TCR beta chain was sequenced within a study of cytomegalovirus exposure and HLA in healthy donors. PCR used 60 Vbeta primers and 13 Jbeta primers. Produced via immunoSEQ multiplex PCR; TCRdb's table is partial and in-frame only. The table lists fewer than 55,000 clones, 72% of them singletons, with approximately 20% in the top ten. Trimming pared 2 bases from V and 4 bases from J, leaving 8 bases between. CDR1 and CDR2 from the germline V gene are KGHSH and LQKENI. This CDR3 has 13 amino acids. This clonotype was obtained from a woman aged 45 to 65 in good health and CMV-seropositive. The chain employs TRBV18 and TRBJ2-5; maybe TRBD1 (6 bases). The sample consisted of PBMCs. CDR3 coding DNA: TGTGCCAGCTCACCAGGGACATTAGAGACCCAGTACTTC. This encodes CASSPGTLETQYF.